One and the same sample provided the 18 T cell receptor beta chains below, sequenced in a study of cytomegalovirus exposure and HLA in healthy donors. The PCR made use of 60 Vbeta and 13 Jbeta primers. Libraries were prepared by immunoSEQ multiplex PCR; TCRdb keeps only in-frame clonotypes and omits some of them. The sample lists around 52,000 clones, about four fifths occurring once. The specimen sequenced was PBMCs. These receptors all stem from a man aged 40-49 years in good health and CMV-seronegative.

The J gene is TRBJ1-5, the V gene TRBV6-1, with a tentative D call TRBD1 (5 bases). Germline V gene data show CDR1 as MNHNS and CDR2 as SASEGT. The V and J ends lost 2 bases and 7 bases respectively, with 18 bases between them. This CDR3 spans 16 amino acids. The CDR3 loop reads CASSEIFASGHQPQHF. The CDR3 DNA is TGTGCCAGCAGTGAAATCTTCGCGTCAGGGCACCAGCCCCAGCATTTT.

This chain connects TRBV7-2 to TRBJ2-7; 9 bases align to TRBD1. The CDR3 runs to 14 residues. The junction had 6 bases not matched to a gene; V was cut back by 5 bases and J by 4 bases. In germline, CDR1 is SGHTA, CDR2 FQGNSA. In DNA, the CDR3 is TGTGCCAGCAGCAGGGACAGGGTACAATACGAGCAGTACTTC. Its translation: CASSRDRVQYEQYF.

The chain recombines TRBV30 with TRBJ2-1; D uncertain. The CDR3 spans 15 residues. Germline CDR1 and CDR2: GTSNPN and SVGIG (reference sequence). V lost 0 bases and J lost 6, with 15 bases in between. The CDR3 region is CAWSVGATSSNEQFF. In DNA, the CDR3 is TGTGCCTGGAGTGTTGGCGCGACAAGCTCCAATGAGCAGTTCTTC.

The CDR3 sequence: CASSQEAGGTRLLQFF. The CDR3 DNA reads TGCGCCAGCAGCCAAGAGGCGGGGGGGACCCGTTTATTGCAGTTCTTC. This sequence joins TRBV4-3 and TRBJ2-1, with 9 bases lining up with TRBD2. The germline CDR1 and CDR2 sequences are LGHNA and YSLEER. The V gene end was trimmed by 0 bases and the J gene end by 12 bases; junction bases not matched to a gene: 12. The CDR3 has 16 residues.

V and J are TRBV2 and TRBJ1-2, with 8 nucleotides matching TRBD1. Looked up from germline, CDR1 is SNHLY and CDR2 is FYNNEI. This CDR3 is 14 amino acids long. V lost 5 bases and J lost 0; bases outside the gene matches: 2. The CDR3 DNA reads TGTGCCAGCAGTATGGACAGGGCTAACTATGGCTACACCTTC. Translation gives CASSMDRANYGYTF.

The J gene is TRBJ1-1, the V gene TRBV5-4, with D tentatively TRBD1 (5 bases). Trimming stripped 4 bases from V and 3 bases from J, with 25 bases between. Germline V CDR1 and CDR2: SGHNT, YYREEE (reference sequence). This CDR3 comprises 18 residues. Written as DNA, the CDR3 is TGTGCCAGCAGCCCACCGACAGACGAAAGACCTTATGACACTGAAGCTTTCTTT. Translating it yields CASSPPTDERPYDTEAFF.

In its sample, this clone was seen once. The chain has TRBV30 and TRBJ1-2, with TRBD1 matching over 7 bases. The CDR3 has 12 residues. Germline CDR1 reads GTSNPN; CDR2 reads SVGIG (reference sequence). J lost 8 bases, V lost 1 base, and 4 bases had no gene match. CDR3 residues: CAWSAGTEGYTF. The CDR3 DNA sequence: TGTGCCTGGAGTGCGGGGACAGAGGGCTACACCTTC.

For the CDR3, the DNA is TGTGCCAGCAGCCATGATCGGACAGGCCCGGAAGGCACTGAAGCTTTCTTT. This translates into CASSHDRTGPEGTEAFF. The rearrangement uses TRBV7-9 and TRBJ1-1, with 7 bases matching TRBD1. Germline V gene lookup returns CDR1 SEHNR and CDR2 FQNEAQ (reference sequence). The CDR3 runs to 17 residues. V lost 5 bases, J lost 4 bases, and 16 bases stayed unmatched.

The chain carries TRBV5-1 and TRBJ2-1; 15 bases fit TRBD2. The CDR3 has 20 residues. V lost 3 bases, J lost 5 bases, and 15 bases stayed unmatched. CDR1 is SGHRS and CDR2 is YFSETQ in the germline V gene. The CDR3 spells CASSWGTSGGPWGSNNEQFF. CDR3 coding DNA: TGCGCCAGCAGCTGGGGGACTAGCGGGGGGCCGTGGGGGAGTAACAATGAGCAGTTCTTC.

V gene TRBV7-8 combines with J gene TRBJ1-2; 7 bases fit TRBD1. With 5 bases clipped from V and 7 bases from J, the junction kept 13 bases outside the gene matches. The CDR3 sequence is 15 residues long. CDR1 SGHVS and CDR2 FQNEAQ come from the germline V gene. The chain's CDR3 is CASSARRQGGIGYTF. The CDR3 DNA follows: TGTGCCAGCAGCGCCCGCCGACAGGGTGGAATTGGCTACACCTTC. The whole variable domain, filled in from reference TRBV7-8 and TRBJ1-2, reads GAGVSQSPRYKVAKRGQDVALRCDPISGHVSLFWYQQALGQGPEFLTYFQNEAQLDKSGLPSDRFFAERPEGSVSTLKIQRTQQEDSAVYLCASSARRQGGIGYTFGSGTRLTVV.

This chain joins TRBV6-1 and TRBJ1-3; TRBD1 agrees at 9 bases. Trimming removed 3 bases from V and 8 bases from J; junction bases left unmatched: 5. Looked up from germline, CDR1 is MNHNS and CDR2 is SASEGT. The CDR3 spans 14 residues. CDR3 protein: CASSEGRTGDTIYF. As DNA, the CDR3 is TGTGCCAGCAGTGAGGGGAGGACAGGGGACACCATATATTTT.

The V and J genes are TRBV2 and TRBJ2-3; D not resolved. The length of the CDR3 is 14 residues. CDR1 and CDR2 (germline): SNHLY, FYNNEI. Trimming cost V 2 bases and J 1 base, with 7 bases left between them. CDR3: CASSEPLRTDTQYF. The CDR3 DNA follows: TGTGCCAGCAGTGAACCCCTCCGCACAGATACGCAGTATTTT.

The chain recombines TRBV7-9 with TRBJ1-1; 8 bases match TRBD1. V lost 4 bases and J lost 3; bases outside the gene matches: 7. CDR3 length: 15 residues. CDR1 is SEHNR, CDR2 FQNEAQ, per germline (reference sequence). CDR3 nucleotides: TGTGCCAGCAGCTGGGGCAGGGGGCCGGACACTGAAGCTTTCTTT. Protein sequence: CASSWGRGPDTEAFF.

This chain uses TRBV7-9 with TRBJ1-2; D may be TRBD1 (5 bases). The CDR3 extends over 15 amino acids. From germline, CDR1 is SEHNR and CDR2 FQNEAQ (reference sequence). The germline V and J ends were trimmed by 11 bases and 2 bases, with 21 bases remaining between them. The CDR3 DNA follows: TGTGCCGGCAACAGGAAGGGTGGCGTCAACTATGGCTACACCTTC. Protein sequence: CAGNRKGGVNYGYTF.

The chain carries TRBV30 and TRBJ1-2, with 7 bases aligning to TRBD1. CDR1 is GTSNPN, CDR2 SVGIG, per germline (reference sequence). The CDR3 is 18 amino acids. V lost 1 base to trimming and J lost 0 bases; unmatched junction nucleotides: 14. DNA of the CDR3: TGTGCCTGGAGTGCCACGGAACGAGACAGGGCCTCTAACTATGGCTACACCTTC. Translation: CAWSATERDRASNYGYTF.

V and J are TRBV11-2 and TRBJ2-2; 9 bases fit TRBD2. CDR1 is SGHAT, CDR2 FQNNGV, per germline. V shed 0 bases and J 4 bases; nucleotides not matched to a gene: 9. This CDR3 is built from 18 residues. The CDR3 here is CASSLEQRGVIGTGELFF. Written as DNA, the CDR3 is TGTGCCAGCAGCTTAGAACAGCGGGGGGTCATCGGCACCGGGGAGCTGTTTTTT.

V and J are TRBV19 and TRBJ2-2; D uncertain. V lost 4 bases, J lost 3 bases, and 6 bases lay in between. Germline V lookup: CDR1 LNHDA, CDR2 SQIVND (reference sequence). This CDR3 is built from 13 residues. The CDR3 loop is CASSSQDTGELFF. CDR3 DNA: TGTGCCAGTAGTAGCCAGGACACCGGGGAGCTGTTTTTT. The full variable domain, completed using reference TRBV19 and TRBJ2-2, is DGGITQSPKYLFRKEGQNVTLSCEQNLNHDAMYWYRQDPGQGLRLIYYSQIVNDFQKGDIAEGYSVSREKKESFPLTVTSAQKNPTAFYLCASSSQDTGELFFGEGSRLTVL.

The count of this clone is one. The rearrangement joins TRBV19 to TRBJ2-3, with D uncertain. The germline CDR1 and CDR2 sequences are LNHDA and SQIVND (reference sequence). Deletions cut 4 bases from V and 11 bases from J, with 16 bases between. This CDR3 is built from 13 residues. CDR3 nucleotides: TGTGCCAGTAGTACCAGAGGTATGAATGGGCAGTATTTT. As protein: CASSTRGMNGQYF. The full variable domain, completed using reference TRBV19 and TRBJ2-3, is DGGITQSPKYLFRKEGQNVTLSCEQNLNHDAMYWYRQDPGQGLRLIYYSQIVNDFQKGDIAEGYSVSREKKESFPLTVTSAQKNPTAFYLCASSTRGMNGQYFGPGTRLTVL.